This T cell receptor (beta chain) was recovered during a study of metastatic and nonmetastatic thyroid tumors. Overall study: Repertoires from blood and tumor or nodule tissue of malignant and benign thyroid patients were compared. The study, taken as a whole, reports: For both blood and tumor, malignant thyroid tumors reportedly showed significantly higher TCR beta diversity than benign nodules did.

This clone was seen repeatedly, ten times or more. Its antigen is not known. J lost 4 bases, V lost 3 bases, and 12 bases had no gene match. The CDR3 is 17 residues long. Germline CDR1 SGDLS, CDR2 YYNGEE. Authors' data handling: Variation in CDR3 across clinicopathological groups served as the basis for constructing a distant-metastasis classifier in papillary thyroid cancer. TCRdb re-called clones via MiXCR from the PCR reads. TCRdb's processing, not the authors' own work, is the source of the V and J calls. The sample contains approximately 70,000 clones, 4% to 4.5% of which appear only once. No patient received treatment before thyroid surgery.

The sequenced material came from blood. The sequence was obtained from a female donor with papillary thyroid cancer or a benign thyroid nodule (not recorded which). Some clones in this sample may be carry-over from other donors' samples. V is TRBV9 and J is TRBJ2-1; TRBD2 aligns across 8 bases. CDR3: CASSERGSGTLYNEQFF. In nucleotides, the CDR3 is TGTGCCAGCAGCGAGCGAGGTAGCGGGACTCTTTACAATGAGCAGTTCTTC.